These T cell receptor beta chains were read from a single sample in a study of identifying expanded T cells in peripheral blood. Sequenced by immunoSEQ multiplex PCR; TCRdb stores in-frame clones only, minus some. The sample shows around 56,000 clones, around four fifths of them seen only once. Sequencing was done on a sample of blood. These receptors were obtained from a person aged 18-70 years in good health. Both conserved end residues are part of each CDR3. The D gene is left open where the match is weak. Expanded clones get a size class; other rows say once, few or many, or leave the size out.

D	size	J	V	CDR3	DNA
TRBD1	.	TRBJ1-1	TRBV11-3	CASSSSGTANTEAFF	TGTGCCAGCAGCTCCTCCGGGACAGCCAACACTGAAGCTTTCTTT
.	.	TRBJ2-7	TRBV11-3	CASTSGHTYEQYF	TGTGCCAGCACCTCCGGACACACCTACGAGCAGTACTTC
.	.	TRBJ2-3	TRBV19	CASSLRNTDTQYF	TGTGCCAGTAGTCTCCGAAACACAGATACGCAGTATTTT
TRBD2	.	TRBJ2-7	TRBV18	CASSHTSGYSYEQYF	TGTGCCAGCTCACATACTAGCGGGTACTCCTACGAGCAGTACTTC
.	.	TRBJ1-3	TRBV19	CASSLKVGNTIYF	TGTGCCAGTAGTTTGAAGGTCGGAAACACCATATATTTT
TRBD2	.	TRBJ2-1	TRBV9	CASSVAYRDPGTSGSLRSYNEQFF	TGTGCCAGCAGCGTAGCTTACAGGGACCCCGGGACTAGCGGATCCCTGAGGTCCTACAATGAGCAGTTCTTC
.	.	TRBJ2-5	TRBV30	CAWSVPRGGETQYF	TGTGCCTGGAGTGTACCAAGGGGTGGGGAGACCCAGTACTTC
.	.	TRBJ1-2	TRBV4-1	CASSQDRLARANYGYTF	TGCGCCAGCAGCCAAGATCGGTTGGCCAGGGCTAACTATGGCTACACCTTC
.	.	TRBJ2-5	TRBV11-2	CASSLEAATQYF	TGTGCCAGCAGCTTAGAAGCCGCGACCCAGTACTTC
TRBD1	once	TRBJ2-1	TRBV6-1	CASSRDRQYNEQFF	TGTGCCAGCAGTCGGGACAGACAATACAATGAGCAGTTCTTC
.	.	TRBJ2-1	TRBV7-3	CASSQGGSSYNEQFF	TGTGCCAGCAGCCAGGGGGGGAGCTCCTACAATGAGCAGTTCTTC
.	.	TRBJ2-1	TRBV11-2	CASTDWDNEQFF	TGTGCCAGTACCGACTGGGACAATGAGCAGTTCTTC
.	few	TRBJ1-3	TRBV18	CASSRERTGNTIYF	TGTGCCAGCTCCCGGGAAAGGACTGGAAACACCATATATTTT
.	.	TRBJ1-2	TRBV19	CASSIDRLYGYTF	TGTGCCAGTAGTATAGATCGACTCTATGGCTACACCTTC
.	.	TRBJ1-1	TRBV11-3	CASSLGLVVDPTEAFF	TGTGCCAGCAGCCTTGGACTGGTGGTTGATCCTACTGAAGCTTTCTTT
TRBD1	.	TRBJ1-2	TRBV10-3	CAISDLDRGLNYGYTF	TGTGCCATCAGTGACCTCGACAGGGGGCTTAACTATGGCTACACCTTC
.	once	TRBJ1-5	TRBV15	CATTDQSNQPQHF	TGTGCCACCACGGACCAGAGCAATCAGCCCCAGCATTTT
TRBD1	once	TRBJ1-1	TRBV9	CASSVDATGGNTEAFF	TGTGCCAGCAGCGTAGACGCCACAGGGGGGAACACTGAAGCTTTCTTT
.	many	TRBJ2-5	TRBV7-8	CASSPRVGLASQETQYF	TGTGCCAGCAGCCCACGGGTGGGCCTAGCCTCCCAAGAGACCCAGTACTTC
.	.	TRBJ1-5	TRBV10-2	CASSESTGNQPQHF	TGCGCCAGCAGTGAGTCGACAGGCAATCAGCCCCAGCATTTT
.	.	TRBJ1-1	TRBV28	CASTSNMNTEAFF	TGTGCCAGCACCTCCAACATGAACACTGAAGCTTTCTTT
.	.	TRBJ1-4	TRBV25-1	CASSEGRDEKLFF	TGTGCCAGCAGTGAGGGACGAGATGAAAAACTGTTTTTT
TRBD1	.	TRBJ2-1	TRBV6-1	CASSEPLPTGGEQFF	TGTGCCAGCAGTGAACCCCTCCCAACAGGGGGTGAGCAGTTCTTC
.	.	TRBJ2-6	TRBV7-6	CASSAIPGSGANVLTF	TGTGCCAGCAGCGCTATACCGGGATCTGGGGCCAACGTCCTGACTTTC
.	.	TRBJ1-1	TRBV6-1	CASNPPVYKNTEAFF	TGTGCCAGCAACCCTCCCGTGTACAAGAACACTGAAGCTTTCTTT
.	.	TRBJ1-1	TRBV5-6	CASSLGQGPTEAFF	TGTGCCAGCAGCTTGGGTCAGGGCCCCACTGAAGCTTTCTTT
TRBD2	.	TRBJ2-2	TRBV7-9	CASSLREGDTGELFF	TGTGCCAGCAGCCTCCGGGAGGGGGACACCGGGGAGCTGTTTTTT
.	.	TRBJ2-7	TRBV12-2	CASRPRVYEQYF	TGTGCAAGTCGCCCCAGGGTCTACGAGCAGTACTTC
.	.	TRBJ2-7	TRBV2	CASKRTTLYEQYF	TGTGCCAGCAAGCGGACTACTCTTTACGAGCAGTACTTC
.	.	TRBJ2-6	TRBV30	CAWSAYFSGANVLTF	TGTGCCTGGAGTGCTTATTTCTCTGGGGCCAACGTCCTGACTTTC
TRBD2	.	TRBJ2-3	TRBV9	CASSPSGGAQDTQYF	TGTGCCAGCAGCCCTAGCGGGGGGGCCCAAGATACGCAGTATTTT
.	.	TRBJ2-5	TRBV18	CASSRDRQETQYF	TGTGCCAGCTCACGGGACCGCCAAGAGACCCAGTACTTC
.	.	TRBJ1-2	TRBV5-4	CASSATDNYGYTF	TGTGCCAGCAGCGCTACGGATAACTATGGCTACACCTTC
TRBD2	.	TRBJ2-5	TRBV18	CASSPERLAETQYF	TGTGCCAGCTCACCGGAAAGACTAGCGGAGACCCAGTACTTC
.	.	TRBJ2-7	TRBV7-2	CASSFRTGHDEQYF	TGTGCCAGCAGCTTTAGGACGGGCCATGACGAGCAGTACTTC
.	.	TRBJ2-5	TRBV7-3	CASSPNAGAETQYF	TGTGCCAGCAGCCCAAACGCGGGGGCGGAGACCCAGTACTTC
TRBD1	.	TRBJ1-5	TRBV19	CASSGRQGAPSNQPQHF	TGTGCCAGTAGTGGTCGACAGGGGGCGCCCAGCAATCAGCCCCAGCATTTT
TRBD1	.	TRBJ1-2	TRBV6-6	CASISGQGRQFVGYTF	TGTGCCAGCATTTCGGGACAGGGAAGACAGTTCGTCGGCTACACCTTC
.	.	TRBJ2-2	TRBV25-1	CASSPQGPNTGELFF	TGTGCCAGCAGTCCGCAGGGGCCGAACACCGGGGAGCTGTTTTTT
.	.	TRBJ2-2	TRBV2	CASSRGHLNTGELFF	TGTGCCAGCAGTAGGGGTCACTTGAACACCGGGGAGCTGTTTTTT
.	.	TRBJ2-1	TRBV11-2	CASGYGVYEQFF	TGTGCCAGCGGCTACGGAGTCTATGAGCAGTTCTTC
.	.	TRBJ2-5	TRBV19	CASSIDHKGRETQYF	TGTGCCAGTAGTATAGATCATAAGGGGCGAGAGACCCAGTACTTC
.	.	TRBJ2-3	TRBV5-1	CASSLGEDTQYF	TGCGCCAGCAGCTTGGGGGAGGATACGCAGTATTTT
TRBD1	.	TRBJ1-2	TRBV19	CAGTRGRGNYGYTF	TGTGCCGGGACTAGGGGGCGGGGTAACTATGGCTACACCTTC
.	.	TRBJ2-7	TRBV7-8	CASNWAGEILREQYF	TGTGCCAGCAATTGGGCAGGGGAAATCCTGCGGGAGCAGTACTTC
.	.	TRBJ1-1	TRBV15	CATSRLGTEAFF	TGTGCCACCAGCAGACTTGGGACTGAAGCTTTCTTT